The sequence of this TCR beta chain was determined in a study of blood T cell repertoires in COVID-19. Clinical history as reported by participants underpinned cohort assignment. In the source study's methods: Reference gene primer amplification yielded estimated nucleated cell counts. Data came from immunoSEQ multiplex PCR; TCRdb stores just in-frame clones and leaves some out. V and J calls and clone size are given by that table; D and trimming were obtained from the DNA. Of 200,000 to 250,000 clones in the sample, 87% were seen once. Per germline, CDR1 KGHSY and CDR2 FQNENV. Trimming left V 3 bases short and J 8 bases short, with 14 bases between. The CDR3 is made up of 15 amino acids.

The chain recombines TRBV16 with TRBJ1-6; D unresolved. The source of this sequence is a woman in her thirties with acute COVID-19. Sequences were obtained from PBMCs or T cells enriched from blood (not recorded which). For the CDR3, the DNA is TGTGCCAGCAGCCATTATTACGGGTGGCATTCACCCCTCCACTTT. This codes for CASSHYYGWHSPLHF. Supplemented by reference TRBV16 and TRBJ1-6, the full variable domain reads GEEVAQTPKHLVRGEGQKAKLYCAPIKGHSYVFWYQQVLKNEFKFLISFQNENVFDETGMPKERFSAKCLPNSPCSLEIQATKLEDSAVYFCASSHYYGWHSPLHFGNGTRLTVT.